This TCR beta chain appears in the sequencing data of a study of PD-L1 blockade in urothelial cancer. With 0 bases clipped from V and 3 bases from J, the junction kept 16 bases outside the gene matches. Germline CDR1 reads SGDLS; CDR2 reads YYNGEE. CDR3 length: 19 amino acids. Here immunoSEQ multiplex PCR was the method, and the copy in TCRdb shows in-frame clones only, minus some. Among 35,000 to 45,000 clones, roughly nine tenths were seen once, and the ten largest hold 7.3%. Stated time point: peripheral blood 6 weeks after treatment start. The rearrangement joins TRBV9 to TRBJ2-7, with TRBD2 matching over 9 bases. The TCR sequence derives from an older man with urothelial cancer. This sample comprised PBMCs, obtained around atezolizumab (anti-PD-L1) treatment. This chain's CDR3 is CASSVGHGGSGSGVYEQYF. Written as DNA, the CDR3 is TGTGCCAGCAGCGTAGGGCACGGGGGTAGCGGGAGCGGGGTCTACGAGCAGTACTTC. Looking up the rest from reference TRBV9 and TRBJ2-7 gives the full variable domain: DSGVTQTPKHLITATGQRVTLRCSPRSGDLSVYWYQQSLDQGLQFLIQYYNGEERAKGNILERFSAQQFPDLHSELNLSSLELGDSALYFCASSVGHGGSGSGVYEQYFGPGTRLTVT.